This TCR beta chain was found in a study of T cell responses to AZD1222 COVID-19 vaccine. Assay used: immunoSEQ multiplex PCR; TCRdb lists only in-frame clones, some missing. The table lists roughly 150,000 clones, roughly 92% of them singletons, with around 1.5% in the top ten. Germline V gene lookup returns CDR1 GTSNPN and CDR2 SVGIG (reference sequence). The CDR3 totals 14 residues. Trimming cost V 2 bases and J 6 bases, with 16 bases left between them. The chain joins TRBV30 to TRBJ1-2; D might be TRBD1 (5 bases). The receptor comes from an adult in good health. Sequenced material: peripheral blood, taken on day 0 of AZD1222 vaccination. The CDR3 nucleotides read TGTGCCTGGAGTTTGGCAGGGCGAAACCATGGCTACACCTTC. This codes for CAWSLAGRNHGYTF.